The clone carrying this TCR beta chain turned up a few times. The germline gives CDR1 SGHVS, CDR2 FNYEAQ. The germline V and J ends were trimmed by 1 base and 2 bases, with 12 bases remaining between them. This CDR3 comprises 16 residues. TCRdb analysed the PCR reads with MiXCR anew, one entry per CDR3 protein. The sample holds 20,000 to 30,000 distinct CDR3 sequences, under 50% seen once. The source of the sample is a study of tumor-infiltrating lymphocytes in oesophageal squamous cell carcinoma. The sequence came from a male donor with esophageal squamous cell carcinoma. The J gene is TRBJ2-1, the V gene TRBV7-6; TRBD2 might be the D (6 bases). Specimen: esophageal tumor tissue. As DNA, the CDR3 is TGTGCCAGCAGCTTAGTCCAAGGGACTCCCTACAATGAGCAGTTCTTC. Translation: CASSLVQGTPYNEQFF.